One and the same sample provided the 27 T cell receptor beta chains below, sequenced in a study of blood T cell repertoires in COVID-19. Generated by immunoSEQ multiplex PCR, the TCRdb table keeps only in-frame clones and is missing some. The sample consists of 25,000 to 35,000 clones, approximately 87% of them appearing once. Sequenced sample: peripheral blood. The origin of the receptors is a human donor with active COVID-19. The donor label of this sample is uncertain.

The chain employs TRBV2 and TRBJ1-5; 8 bases fit TRBD1. This CDR3 has 16 residues. CDR1 and CDR2 from the germline V gene are SNHLY and FYNNEI. Unmatched junction bases numbered 11, after V lost 6 bases and J lost 4 bases. The chain's CDR3 is CASSEGQAVSNQPQHF. CDR3 DNA sequence: TGTGCCAGCAGCGAGGGACAGGCGGTTTCGAATCAGCCCCAGCATTTT.

The rearrangement joins TRBV3-1 (or the pseudogene TRBV3-2) to TRBJ1-2, with TRBD1 matching 8 bases. The germline V gene has CDR1 LGHDT and CDR2 YNNKEL (reference sequence). Trimming cost V 1 base and J 2 bases; bases outside gene matches: 3. The CDR3 loop spans 15 amino acids. The CDR3 DNA sequence: TGTGCCAGCAGCCAAGGGACAGGGATAAACTATGGCTACACCTTC. Protein product: CASSQGTGINYGYTF.

The chain is built from TRBV24-1 and TRBJ2-3; 10 bases are shared with TRBD1. Germline CDR1 is KGHDR and CDR2 is SFDVKD. The trim removed 6 bases at V and 7 bases at J, leaving 18 bases unmatched. The CDR3 spans 18 residues. In DNA form, the CDR3 reads TGTGCCACCAGTCCGGGACAGGGGTACGGGCCGGGGGGTCATACGCAGTATTTT. This sequence encodes CATSPGQGYGPGGHTQYF.

This clone came up a few times. The chain uses TRBV5-4 and TRBJ1-1; a possible D gene is TRBD1 (5 bases). CDR3 length equals 15 residues. The V gene lost 0 bases and the J gene lost 1 base, with 10 bases spanning the gap. Germline CDR1 is SGHNT and CDR2 is YYREEE (reference sequence). CDR3 residues: CASSLVPTGNTEAFF. The DNA of the CDR3 is TGTGCCAGCAGCTTGGTCCCTACAGGGAACACTGAAGCTTTCTTT.

This chain links TRBV3-1 (or the pseudogene TRBV3-2) with TRBJ2-1, with 7 bases that match TRBD2. The CDR3 covers 17 residues. Per germline, CDR1 LGHDT and CDR2 YNNKEL (reference sequence). V shed 3 bases, J shed 9 bases, and the junction held 17 bases outside the gene matches. For the CDR3, the DNA is TGTGCCAGCAGCCACTCCTGGACGGGAGGTGGGGGGAGTGAGCAGTTCTTC. Its protein is CASSHSWTGGGGSEQFF.

CDR3 coding DNA: TGTGCCAGTAGTATTGGTCAGGGGGCGGACATTCAGTACTTC. Translated: CASSIGQGADIQYF. V gene TRBV19 combines with J gene TRBJ2-4, with 8 bases identical to TRBD1. Germline V gene sequence: CDR1 LNHDA, CDR2 SQIVND (reference sequence). Trimming took 3 bases from V and 8 from J; bases not matched to a gene: 6. CDR3 length: 14 residues.

The chain uses TRBV27 and TRBJ1-5, with 7 bases fitting TRBD1. V lost 3 bases, J lost 5 bases, and 10 bases stayed unmatched. Germline V gene data show CDR1 as MNHEY and CDR2 as SMNVEV (reference sequence). The CDR3 length is 16 residues. The CDR3 is CASSFPGGILYQPQHF. The CDR3 DNA follows: TGTGCCAGCAGTTTCCCAGGGGGGATTCTATATCAGCCCCAGCATTTT.

The chain has TRBV18 and TRBJ2-7; TRBD2 agrees at 14 bases. The CDR3 contains 14 residues. Trimming took 4 bases from V and 4 from J; bases not matched to a gene: 0. Per the germline V gene, CDR1 is KGHSH and CDR2 is LQKENI. CDR3 region: CASSRTSGGYEQYF. For the CDR3, the DNA is TGTGCCAGCTCACGGACTAGCGGGGGGTACGAGCAGTACTTC. Complete variable domain (other parts from reference TRBV18 and TRBJ2-7): NAGVMQNPRHLVRRRGQEARLRCSPMKGHSHVYWYRQLPEEGLKFMVYLQKENIIDESGMPKERFSAEFPKEGPSILRIQQVVRGDSAAYFCASSRTSGGYEQYFGPGTRLTVT.

The rearrangement links TRBV7-9 to TRBJ2-5; D is undetermined. Germline V CDR1 and CDR2: SEHNR, FQNEAQ (reference sequence). The CDR3 extends over 14 amino acids. Trimming took off 5 bases at V and 2 bases at J, with 12 bases between the two ends. CDR3 nucleotide sequence: TGTGCCAGCAGCCCGGTGCGGCTACAAGAGACCCAGTACTTC. Amino acids: CASSPVRLQETQYF.

This clone was observed once. The chain recombines TRBV3-1 (or the pseudogene TRBV3-2) with TRBJ1-2; the D is unclear. The CDR3 spans 13 residues. The germline gives CDR1 LGHDT, CDR2 YNNKEL (reference sequence). The ends were cut back, 5 bases at V and 7 bases at J, with 14 bases in the middle. CDR3 nucleotides: TGTGCCAGCAGCTACGGCGGTTTAGGTGGCTACACCTTC. It codes for CASSYGGLGGYTF.

This clone was seen a single time. This rearrangement joins TRBV18 to TRBJ1-4; 12 positions agree with TRBD1. Germline loops: CDR1 KGHSH, CDR2 LQKENI. V gave up 4 bases and J gave up 8 bases; unmatched junction bases: 2. The CDR3 runs 14 residues. The CDR3 loop is CASSLGTGGEKLFF. The CDR3 coding sequence is TGTGCCAGCTCACTGGGGACAGGGGGCGAAAAACTGTTTTTT.

This chain joins TRBV3-1 (or the pseudogene TRBV3-2) and TRBJ2-7; weak D call: TRBD2 (5 bases). This CDR3 contains 14 residues. The V end was cut by 3 bases, the J end by 0 bases, with 9 bases between. Germline assignment: CDR1 LGHDT and CDR2 YNNKEL (reference sequence). The chain's CDR3 is CASSQGGFSYEQYF. In DNA form, the CDR3 reads TGTGCCAGCAGCCAGGGCGGGTTCTCCTACGAGCAGTACTTC.

The V call is TRBV11-3, the J call TRBJ2-3, with D perhaps matching TRBD2 (6 bases). The germline V gene encodes CDR1 SGHNT and CDR2 YENEEA. CDR3 length: 16 amino acids. The V end was cut by 5 bases, the J end by 2 bases, with 17 bases between. The CDR3: CASSQFYGGITDTQYF. The CDR3 nucleotides read TGTGCCAGCAGCCAGTTTTATGGGGGGATCACAGATACGCAGTATTTT.

The rearrangement joins TRBV18 to TRBJ2-7; TRBD1 agrees at 7 bases. CDR1 is KGHSH, CDR2 LQKENI, per germline. Trimming took 2 bases from V and 2 from J; bases not matched to a gene: 9. The CDR3 has 16 residues. CDR3 in DNA: TGTGCCAGCTCACCAACCCTCGTTCAGGGGGCCTACGAGCAGTACTTC. Translated: CASSPTLVQGAYEQYF.

The V and J genes are TRBV19 and TRBJ1-3; TRBD1 matches 7 bases. With 4 bases clipped from V and 1 base from J, the junction kept 4 bases outside the gene matches. The CDR3 loop spans 15 amino acids. The germline CDR1 and CDR2 sequences are LNHDA and SQIVND (reference sequence). The CDR3 loop is CASSTTGLSGNTIYF. In DNA, the CDR3 is TGTGCCAGTAGTACGACAGGGCTTTCTGGAAACACCATATATTTT. The variable domain in full, with the rest retrieved from reference TRBV19 and TRBJ1-3, is DGGITQSPKYLFRKEGQNVTLSCEQNLNHDAMYWYRQDPGQGLRLIYYSQIVNDFQKGDIAEGYSVSREKKESFPLTVTSAQKNPTAFYLCASSTTGLSGNTIYFGEGSWLTVV.

In this sample, this clone turned up once. The CDR3 nucleotides read TGTGCCAGTAGAGATAAAGGACAGGGCATTAATTCACCCCTCCACTTT. It is translated as CASRDKGQGINSPLHF. The chain is built from TRBV19 and TRBJ1-6; TRBD1 aligns across 8 bases. Unmatched junction bases numbered 10, after V lost 6 bases and J lost 6 bases. The CDR3 runs to 16 residues. Per germline, CDR1 LNHDA and CDR2 SQIVND (reference sequence).

The CDR3 is CASSLEQGITGELFF. CDR3 bases: TGTGCCAGCAGCTTAGAACAGGGGATCACCGGGGAGCTGTTTTTT. The rearrangement links TRBV11-3 to TRBJ2-2; 7 nucleotides match TRBD1. Germline V CDR1 and CDR2: SGHNT, YENEEA. The CDR3 is 15 amino acids. V trimming: 0 bases; J trimming: 4 bases; junction bases outside the gene matches: 2.

The J gene is TRBJ2-5, the V gene TRBV19; the match to TRBD2 covers 11 bases. CDR1 LNHDA and CDR2 SQIVND come from the germline V gene (reference sequence). Trimming took 6 bases from V and 4 from J; bases not matched to a gene: 7. This CDR3 spans 15 amino acids. CDR3 sequence: CASRPGLAVRETQYF. CDR3 nucleotide sequence: TGTGCCAGTAGGCCGGGACTAGCGGTAAGAGAGACCCAGTACTTC.

This clone came up a few times. The chain combines TRBV18 with TRBJ1-2; tentatively, D is TRBD1 (6 bases). This CDR3 region has 14 residues. V lost 3 bases to trimming and J lost 2 bases, with 10 bases between them. Germline CDR1 is KGHSH and CDR2 is LQKENI. DNA for the CDR3: TGTGCCAGCTCACCCCCAGGGGCAAACTATGGCTACACCTTC. Amino acid sequence: CASSPPGANYGYTF.

This sequence joins TRBV6-5 and TRBJ2-3, with 9 positions matching TRBD2. There are 15 residues in the CDR3. Germline CDR1 is MNHEY and CDR2 is SVGAGI. The V segment lost 6 bases and the J segment 6 bases; nucleotides outside the gene matches: 10. This CDR3 reads CASSHGAGGPDTQYF. CDR3 nucleotide sequence: TGTGCCAGCAGCCACGGGGCGGGGGGGCCGGATACGCAGTATTTT.

V and J are TRBV14 and TRBJ2-7, with D possibly matching TRBD1 (6 bases). V lost 2 bases to trimming and J lost 0 bases, with 8 bases between them. The CDR3 is made up of 14 amino acids. Germline lookup yields CDR1 SGHDN and CDR2 FVKESK. CDR3 nucleotide sequence: TGTGCCAGCAGCCAAACAGGGAACTCCTACGAGCAGTACTTC. It encodes CASSQTGNSYEQYF. The variable domain in full, with the rest retrieved from reference TRBV14 and TRBJ2-7, is EAGVTQFPSHSVIEKGQTVTLRCDPISGHDNLYWYRRVMGKEIKFLLHFVKESKQDESGMPNNRFLAERTGGTYSTLKVQPAELEDSGVYFCASSQTGNSYEQYFGPGTRLTVT.

The chain recombines TRBV7-9 with TRBJ1-1; 7 bases map to TRBD1. The CDR3 covers 14 residues. The germline gives CDR1 SEHNR, CDR2 FQNEAQ (reference sequence). Unmatched junction bases numbered 4, after V lost 5 bases and J lost 1 base. The CDR3 DNA is TGTGCCAGCAGCAAGGGACAGACGAACACTGAAGCTTTCTTT. Amino acid sequence: CASSKGQTNTEAFF.

In its sample, this clone is medium-sized. Different DNA sequences within this sample yield the same CDR3. The V call is TRBV19, the J call TRBJ1-3; D is unresolved. V lost 7 bases to trimming and J lost 0 bases, with 10 bases between them. The CDR3 contains 14 residues. In germline, CDR1 is LNHDA, CDR2 SQIVND (reference sequence). CDR3 in amino acids: CASTRGGSGNTIYF. The CDR3 region has the DNA TGTGCCAGTACCCGAGGAGGCTCTGGAAACACCATATATTTT.

The chain has TRBV11-2 and TRBJ2-7, with D possibly matching TRBD2 (7 bases). Germline CDR1 and CDR2: SGHAT and FQNNGV. The V gene lost 5 bases and the J gene lost 7 bases, with 21 bases spanning the gap. The CDR3 has 15 residues. The CDR3 DNA is TGTGCCAGCAGCGTGGGGGGGGGCGCGACCGGAGAGCAGTACTTC. This gives the protein CASSVGGGATGEQYF.

This clone came up a few times. The chain joins TRBV4-2 to TRBJ1-5, with D unclear. Trimming took off 1 base at V and 1 base at J, with 17 bases between the two ends. Germline lookup yields CDR1 LGHNA and CDR2 YNFKEQ. The CDR3 is 18 residues long. This CDR3 is CASSQATIRGGSNQPQHF. The CDR3 nucleotides are TGTGCCAGCAGCCAAGCAACGATTCGGGGAGGGAGCAATCAGCCCCAGCATTTT.

The chain recombines TRBV28 with TRBJ2-1; 13 nucleotides agree with TRBD2. The germline V gene has CDR1 MDHEN and CDR2 SYDVKM. With 6 bases clipped from V and 2 bases from J, the junction kept 4 bases outside the gene matches. This CDR3 is built from 16 residues. The CDR3: CASRLAGGRPYNEQFF. CDR3 DNA sequence: TGTGCCAGCAGACTAGCGGGAGGGCGGCCCTACAATGAGCAGTTCTTC.

This clone was detected only once. The chain combines TRBV29-1 with TRBJ2-5; 9 bases are shared with TRBD2. The CDR3 covers 13 residues. Germline V gene data show CDR1 as SQVTM and CDR2 as ANQGSEA. V was pared by 7 bases and J by 2 bases, with 5 bases of the junction left unmatched. CDR3 sequence reads: CSAGTSRQETQYF. The CDR3 bases are TGCAGCGCTGGGACTAGCCGGCAAGAGACCCAGTACTTC. Full variable domain (outside the CDR3, taken from reference TRBV29-1 and TRBJ2-5): SAVISQKPSRDICQRGTSLTIQCQVDSQVTMMFWYRQQPGQSLTLIATANQGSEATYESGFVIDKFPISRPNLTFSTLTVSNMSPEDSSIYLCSAGTSRQETQYFGPGTRLLVL.